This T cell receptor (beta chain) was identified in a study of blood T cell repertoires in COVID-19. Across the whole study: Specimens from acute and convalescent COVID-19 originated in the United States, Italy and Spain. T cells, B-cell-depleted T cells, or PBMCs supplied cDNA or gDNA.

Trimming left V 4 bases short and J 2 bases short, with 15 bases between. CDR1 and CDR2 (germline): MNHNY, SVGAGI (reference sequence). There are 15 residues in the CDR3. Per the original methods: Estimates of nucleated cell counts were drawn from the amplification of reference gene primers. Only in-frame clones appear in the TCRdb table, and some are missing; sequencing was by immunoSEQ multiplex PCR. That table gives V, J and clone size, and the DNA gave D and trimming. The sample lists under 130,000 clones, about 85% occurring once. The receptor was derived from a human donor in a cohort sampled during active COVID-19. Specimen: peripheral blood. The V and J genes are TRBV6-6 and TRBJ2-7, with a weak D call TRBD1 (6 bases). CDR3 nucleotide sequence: TGTGCCAGCAGTTCCCCGGGTAGGGGGACCTACGAGCAGTACTTC. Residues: CASSSPGRGTYEQYF.